Below are 9 T cell receptor beta chains sequenced from a single sample in a study of Ad26.COV2.S vaccination and SARS-CoV-2 variants. Treatment given: roughly 19 received Ad26.COV2.S at low or high dose, single or two shots; about 5 received placebo; per-sample allocation not given. Day 63 after the first vaccine or placebo injection was the time point for sampling. Profiling relied on immunoSEQ multiplex PCR, and the TCRdb table lists in-frame clones only, not all of them. The sample consists of about 680,000 clones, more than 80% of them appearing once. The starting material was peripheral blood, obtained in a trial of Ad26.COV2.S vaccine versus placebo. The receptors here all came from a person aged 18-60 years who received the Ad26.COV2.S COVID-19 vaccine or a placebo.

V is TRBV7-9 and J is TRBJ1-4; D remains ambiguous. Germline V gene sequence: CDR1 SEHNR, CDR2 FQNEAQ (reference sequence). The CDR3 contains 12 residues. Trimming left V 5 bases short and J 13 bases short, with 14 bases between. CDR3 sequence: CASSAPGDTLFF. The CDR3 DNA follows: TGTGCCAGCAGCGCCCCGGGTGATACACTGTTTTTT.

The gene calls are TRBV30 and TRBJ2-7, with D unresolved. V lost 3 bases and J lost 1, with 7 bases in between. CDR1 GTSNPN and CDR2 SVGIG come from the germline V gene (reference sequence). This CDR3 contains 12 residues. CDR3 residues: CAWSLGSYEQYF. The DNA for the CDR3 is TGTGCCTGGAGCCTGGGGTCCTACGAGCAGTACTTC.

This CDR3 reads CASSFGSGYEQYF. For the CDR3, the DNA is TGTGCCAGCAGTTTTGGTAGCGGCTACGAGCAGTACTTC. V is TRBV27 and J is TRBJ2-7, with D possibly TRBD2 on 6 matching bases. V was pared by 3 bases and J by 3 bases, with 9 bases between. Germline V gives CDR1 MNHEY, CDR2 SMNVEV (reference sequence). This CDR3 region has 13 residues.

The rearrangement uses TRBV6-5 and TRBJ1-2; TRBD1 aligns across 7 bases. Germline-derived CDR1 and CDR2 are MNHEY and SVGAGI. The CDR3 is made up of 12 amino acids. The J segment lost 4 bases and the V segment lost 11 bases, leaving 7 bases of the junction unmatched. The CDR3 region has the DNA TGTGCCTCAAGGGGGCTCTCCTATGGCTACACCTTC. Protein sequence: CASRGLSYGYTF.

This clone was observed once. The CDR3, as DNA: TGTGCCAGCTCACCATATACATCCAACTATGGCTACACCTTC. Its protein is CASSPYTSNYGYTF. V is TRBV18 and J is TRBJ1-2, with D hard to call. This CDR3 has 14 residues. Deletions cut 2 bases from V and 2 bases from J, with 9 bases between. CDR1 KGHSH and CDR2 LQKENI come from the germline V gene. The variable domain in full, with the rest retrieved from reference TRBV18 and TRBJ1-2, is NAGVMQNPRHLVRRRGQEARLRCSPMKGHSHVYWYRQLPEEGLKFMVYLQKENIIDESGMPKERFSAEFPKEGPSILRIQQVVRGDSAAYFCASSPYTSNYGYTFGSGTRLTVV.

This chain uses TRBV3-1 (or the pseudogene TRBV3-2) with TRBJ2-1; TRBD2 is a possible D gene (5 bases). Germline V gene sequence: CDR1 LGHDT, CDR2 YNNKEL (reference sequence). V lost 1 base to trimming and J lost 6 bases, with 13 bases between them. The CDR3 extends over 15 amino acids. Here the CDR3 reads CASSQVGRGVNEQFF. The CDR3 bases are TGTGCCAGCAGCCAAGTGGGCCGGGGAGTCAATGAGCAGTTCTTC.

This clone was seen just once. The chain is built from TRBV27 and TRBJ1-6; D is perhaps TRBD1 (6 bases). Trimming took off 4 bases at V and 9 bases at J, with 16 bases between the two ends. This CDR3 comprises 15 residues. Germline loops: CDR1 MNHEY, CDR2 SMNVEV (reference sequence). CDR3 bases: TGTGCCAGCAGTTCCACTTCAGGGGTCGGTTCACCCCTCCACTTT. This gives the protein CASSSTSGVGSPLHF.

The chain couples TRBV6-5 to TRBJ2-1; D uncertain. The CDR3 is 12 residues long. Per germline, CDR1 MNHEY and CDR2 SVGAGI. Trimming removed 1 base from V and 8 bases from J, with 6 bases in between. The CDR3 DNA sequence: TGTGCCAGCAGTTACTTGGGTGATGAGCAGTTCTTC. This codes for CASSYLGDEQFF.

This clone has a single count. V gene TRBV5-4 combines with J gene TRBJ2-1; possibly TRBD2 for D (5 bases). This CDR3 is 15 amino acids long. The V end lost 1 base, the J end lost 5 bases, and 13 bases lay between the germline ends. From germline, CDR1 is SGHNT and CDR2 YYREEE (reference sequence). The CDR3 region has the DNA TGTGCCAGCAGCTTGAAGCGGCCCCCGAACAATGAGCAGTTCTTC. It codes for CASSLKRPPNNEQFF.